The T cell receptor (beta chain) described here comes from a study of blood T cell repertoires in COVID-19. Overall study: Whether acute or convalescent, the COVID-19 samples came from the United States, Italy and Spain. PBMCs, B-cell-depleted T cells, or T cells provided the cDNA or gDNA that made up the material.

Germline lookup yields CDR1 SGHRS and CDR2 YFSETQ. V was clipped by 4 bases and J by 1 base, with 9 bases between them. This CDR3 has 14 residues. Per the study methods: Counts of nucleated cells, estimated from reference gene primer amplification, were obtained. Using immunoSEQ multiplex PCR, the repertoire was profiled, and TCRdb retains in-frame clones only, with some absent. V, J and clone size reflect that table, while D and trimming were determined from the DNA. The sample holds approximately 100,000 clones; around 83% are singletons and the top ten take roughly 7.9%. What was sequenced was peripheral blood. This sequence joins TRBV5-1 and TRBJ2-1, with unresolved D. The clonotype comes from a woman of 80 years or more with active or convalescent COVID-19. In DNA, the CDR3 is TGCGCCAGCAGCGGTGGGCAATCCTACAATGAGCAGTTCTTC. Translation gives CASSGGQSYNEQFF.